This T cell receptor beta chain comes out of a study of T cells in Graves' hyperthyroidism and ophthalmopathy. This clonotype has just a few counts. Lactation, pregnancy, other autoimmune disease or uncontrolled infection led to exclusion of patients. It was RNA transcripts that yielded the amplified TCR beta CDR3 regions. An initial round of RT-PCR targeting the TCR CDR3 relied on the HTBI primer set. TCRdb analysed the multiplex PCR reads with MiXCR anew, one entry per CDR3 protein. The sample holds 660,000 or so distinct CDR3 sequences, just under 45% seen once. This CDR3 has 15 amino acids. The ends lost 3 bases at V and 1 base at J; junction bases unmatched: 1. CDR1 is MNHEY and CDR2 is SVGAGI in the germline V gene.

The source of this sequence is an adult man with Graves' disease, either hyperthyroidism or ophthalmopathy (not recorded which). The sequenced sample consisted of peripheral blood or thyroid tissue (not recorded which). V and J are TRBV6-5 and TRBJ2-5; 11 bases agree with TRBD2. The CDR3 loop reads CASSYGTSGQETQYF. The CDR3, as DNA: TGTGCCAGCAGTTATGGGACTAGCGGCCAAGAGACCCAGTACTTC.